This TCR beta chain was found in a study of T cell responses to AZD1222 COVID-19 vaccine. Study observations and caveats: Targets within unmutated variant regions were reportedly found for nearly half of spike-specific TCRs. Donors skewed white British and female; clonal diversity was possibly underestimated. After two AZD1222 doses, spike-specific TCR breadth and depth rose versus day 0. Among AZD1222 vaccinees, only six or seven were seropositive at baseline.

Only in-frame clones appear in the TCRdb table, and some are missing; sequencing was by immunoSEQ multiplex PCR. Among around 140,000 clones, 91% were seen once, and the ten largest hold 1.5% to 2%. As regards this clone: Its antigen is as yet unknown.

The trim removed 6 bases at V and 5 bases at J, leaving 3 bases unmatched. Germline lookup yields CDR1 SQVTM and CDR2 ANQGSEA. The CDR3 length is 12 residues. The clonotype was recovered from an adult who received the AZD1222 COVID-19 vaccine. The sample here was peripheral blood, taken 28 days after the second AZD1222 dose. The rearrangement links TRBV29-1 to TRBJ1-1; 10 bases fit TRBD1. The CDR3 protein is CSVTGGRTEAFF. The CDR3 nucleotides read TGCAGCGTGACAGGGGGCCGGACTGAAGCTTTCTTT.